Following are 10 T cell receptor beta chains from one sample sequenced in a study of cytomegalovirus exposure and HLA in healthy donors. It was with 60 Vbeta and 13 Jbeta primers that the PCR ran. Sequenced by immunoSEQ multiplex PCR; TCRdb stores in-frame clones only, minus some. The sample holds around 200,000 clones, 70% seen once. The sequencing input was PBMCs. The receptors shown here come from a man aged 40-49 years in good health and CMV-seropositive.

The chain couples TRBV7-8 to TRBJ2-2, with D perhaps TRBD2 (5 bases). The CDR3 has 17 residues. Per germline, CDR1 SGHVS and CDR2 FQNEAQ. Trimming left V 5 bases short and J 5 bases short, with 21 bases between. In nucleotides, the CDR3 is TGTGCCAGCAGCCCGTTGACCGGGAAGCCTGGGACCGGGGAGCTGTTTTTT. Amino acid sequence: CASSPLTGKPGTGELFF.

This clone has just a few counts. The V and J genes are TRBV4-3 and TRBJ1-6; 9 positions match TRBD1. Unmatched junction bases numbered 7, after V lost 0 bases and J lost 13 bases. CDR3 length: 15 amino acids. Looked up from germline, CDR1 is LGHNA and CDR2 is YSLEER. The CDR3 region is CASSQERQGVGPLHF. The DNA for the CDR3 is TGCGCCAGCAGCCAAGAAAGACAGGGGGTAGGCCCCCTCCACTTT.

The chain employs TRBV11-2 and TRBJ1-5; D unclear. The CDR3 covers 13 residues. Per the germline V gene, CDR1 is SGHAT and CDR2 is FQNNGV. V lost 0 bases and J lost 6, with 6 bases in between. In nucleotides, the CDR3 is TGTGCCAGCAGCTTAGAGCGGGGTCAGCCCCAGCATTTT. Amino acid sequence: CASSLERGQPQHF.

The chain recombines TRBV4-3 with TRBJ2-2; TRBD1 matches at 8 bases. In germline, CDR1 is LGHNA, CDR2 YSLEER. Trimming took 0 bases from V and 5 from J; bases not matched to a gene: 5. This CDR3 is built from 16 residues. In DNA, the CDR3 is TGCGCCAGCAGCCAAGAAGGGACAGGAGTAACCGGGGAGCTGTTTTTT. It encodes CASSQEGTGVTGELFF.

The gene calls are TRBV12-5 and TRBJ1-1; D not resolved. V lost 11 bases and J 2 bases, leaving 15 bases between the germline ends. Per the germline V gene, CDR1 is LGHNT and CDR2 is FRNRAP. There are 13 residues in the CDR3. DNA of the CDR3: TGTGCTTGTACGGGAGCCTTAAACACTGAAGCTTTCTTT. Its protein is CACTGALNTEAFF.

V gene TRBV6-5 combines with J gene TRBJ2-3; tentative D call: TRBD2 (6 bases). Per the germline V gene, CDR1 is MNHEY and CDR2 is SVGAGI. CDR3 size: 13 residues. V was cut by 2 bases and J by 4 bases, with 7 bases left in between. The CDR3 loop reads CASSYGEADTQYF. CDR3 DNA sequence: TGTGCCAGCAGTTACGGGGAGGCAGATACGCAGTATTTT.

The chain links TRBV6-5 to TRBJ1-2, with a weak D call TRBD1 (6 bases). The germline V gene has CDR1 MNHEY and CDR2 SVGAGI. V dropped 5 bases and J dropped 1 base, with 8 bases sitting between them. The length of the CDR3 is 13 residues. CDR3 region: CASSDRINYGYTF. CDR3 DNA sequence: TGTGCCAGCAGTGACAGGATTAACTATGGCTACACCTTC.

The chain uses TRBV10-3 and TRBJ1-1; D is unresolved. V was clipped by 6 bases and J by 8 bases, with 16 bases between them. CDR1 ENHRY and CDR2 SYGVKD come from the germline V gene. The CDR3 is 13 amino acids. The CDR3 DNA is TGTGCCATCAGCCTCGATCTGGACTCCGAAGCTTTCTTT. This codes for CAISLDLDSEAFF.

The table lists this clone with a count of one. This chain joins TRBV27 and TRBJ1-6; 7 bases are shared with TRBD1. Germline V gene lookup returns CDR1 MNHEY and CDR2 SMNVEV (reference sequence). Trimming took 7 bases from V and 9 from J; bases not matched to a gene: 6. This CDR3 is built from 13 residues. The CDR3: CASTQGLGSPLHF. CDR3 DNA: TGTGCCAGCACACAGGGGCTGGGTTCACCCCTCCACTTT.

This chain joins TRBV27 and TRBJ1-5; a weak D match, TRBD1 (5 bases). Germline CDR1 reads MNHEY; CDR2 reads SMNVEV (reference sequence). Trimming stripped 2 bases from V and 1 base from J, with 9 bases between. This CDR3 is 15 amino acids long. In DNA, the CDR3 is TGTGCCAGCAGTTTAAGGGGATGGAGCAATCAGCCCCAGCATTTT. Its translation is CASSLRGWSNQPQHF.